Listed here are 32 T cell receptor beta chains from one sample, sequenced in a study of blood T cell repertoires in COVID-19. Profiling relied on immunoSEQ multiplex PCR, and the TCRdb table lists in-frame clones only, not all of them. This sample yields 110,000 or so clones, of which roughly three quarters are seen a single time; approximately 8% belongs to the top ten. Material for sequencing was peripheral blood. Source of these receptors: a human donor in a cohort sampled during active COVID-19.

This chain joins TRBV28 and TRBJ2-7; a weak D match, TRBD1 (5 bases). The germline CDR1 and CDR2 sequences are MDHEN and SYDVKM. Trimming left V 5 bases short and J 3 bases short, with 23 bases between. This CDR3 has 17 amino acids. The CDR3 bases are TGTGCCAGCAGTCCCAACGATTTCGGGTTGGGGCGCTACGAGCAGTACTTC. Protein: CASSPNDFGLGRYEQYF.

V usage is TRBV4-1 and J usage is TRBJ2-1; 13 bases agree with TRBD2. CDR1 is MGHRA, CDR2 YSYEKL, per germline. This CDR3 is built from 17 residues. V gave up 0 bases and J gave up 5 bases; unmatched junction bases: 4. In DNA form, the CDR3 reads TGCGCCAGCAGCCAAGAGTTCGGACTAGCGGGGGACAATGAGCAGTTCTTC. Protein product: CASSQEFGLAGDNEQFF.

The rearrangement uses TRBV4-1 and TRBJ1-5; 11 bases are shared with TRBD1. The CDR3 spans 15 residues. Per germline, CDR1 MGHRA and CDR2 YSYEKL. Germline trimming cut 4 bases from V and 6 bases from J; bases unmatched to any gene: 5. CDR3 region: CASSRGQGATQPQHF. The CDR3 DNA reads as TGCGCCAGCAGCCGAGGACAGGGGGCGACTCAGCCCCAGCATTTT.

V and J are TRBV19 and TRBJ2-6; D call uncertain. Germline lookup yields CDR1 LNHDA and CDR2 SQIVND (reference sequence). Trimming left V 6 bases short and J 4 bases short, with 16 bases between. The CDR3 contains 16 residues. CDR3 in DNA: TGTGCCAGTAGCCCCTTTGAGTGGTACGGGGCCAACGTCCTGACTTTC. It yields the protein CASSPFEWYGANVLTF.

V usage is TRBV7-6 and J usage is TRBJ2-2, with 10 bases fitting TRBD2. This CDR3 has 16 amino acids. Trimming took 3 bases from V and 7 from J; bases not matched to a gene: 8. Germline V gene lookup returns CDR1 SGHVS and CDR2 FNYEAQ. CDR3 in amino acids: CASSFSPGTSVGELFF. CDR3 DNA sequence: TGTGCCAGCAGCTTCTCCCCCGGGACTAGCGTCGGGGAGCTGTTTTTT.

The genes are TRBV7-9 and TRBJ2-7; D possibly corresponds to TRBD1 (6 bases). From germline, CDR1 is SEHNR and CDR2 FQNEAQ (reference sequence). Trimming removed 5 bases from V and 5 bases from J, with 16 bases in between. CDR3 length equals 14 residues. CDR3: CASSILPGTNEQYF. In nucleotides, the CDR3 is TGTGCCAGCAGCATTCTCCCGGGGACAAACGAGCAGTACTTC.

This clone came up once. The chain carries TRBV5-4 and TRBJ1-1; D remains unclear. V was clipped by 3 bases and J by 7 bases, with 16 bases between them. The CDR3 covers 14 residues. The germline CDR1 and CDR2 sequences are SGHNT and YYREEE (reference sequence). The CDR3 protein is CASSSSGWEHEAFF. The DNA of the CDR3 is TGTGCCAGCAGCTCCTCCGGATGGGAGCATGAAGCTTTCTTT.

A single count supports this clone. The V and J genes are TRBV29-1 and TRBJ1-1, with a possible D match to TRBD1 (6 bases). V lost 1 base, J lost 8 bases, and 17 bases lay in between. CDR1 is SQVTM and CDR2 is ANQGSEA in the germline V gene. The length of the CDR3 is 14 residues. The CDR3: CSVEVRVGGAEAFF. The CDR3 DNA is TGCAGCGTTGAAGTTAGAGTAGGGGGGGCCGAAGCTTTCTTT.

The chain links TRBV3-1 (or the pseudogene TRBV3-2) to TRBJ1-5, with D hard to call. V lost 0 bases to trimming and J lost 0 bases, with 3 bases between them. Germline V gene sequence: CDR1 LGHDT, CDR2 YNNKEL (reference sequence). The CDR3 has 14 amino acids. The CDR3 DNA is TGTGCCAGCAGCCAAGATCATAGCAATCAGCCCCAGCATTTT. This encodes CASSQDHSNQPQHF.

Regarding this clone: The same CDR3 can be traced to other DNA sequences in this sample. The chain recombines TRBV12-3 or TRBV12-4 with TRBJ1-1; maybe TRBD1 (6 bases). The CDR3 extends over 13 amino acids. V gave up 6 bases and J gave up 5 bases, with 13 bases separating them. In nucleotides, the CDR3 is TGTGCCAGCAGCCTTAGGGGGGGGACTGAAGCTTTCTTT. Translating gives CASSLRGGTEAFF.

The chain links TRBV5-6 to TRBJ2-7; unclear D gene. The CDR3 length is 14 residues. The ends were cut back, 0 bases at V and 5 bases at J, with 12 bases in the middle. Germline-derived CDR1 and CDR2 are SGHDT and YYEEEE. CDR3 nucleotides: TGTGCCAGCAGCTTGGCCGGTAGCTCAGACGAGCAGTACTTC. Protein: CASSLAGSSDEQYF.

This CDR3 is CASTGGAYEQYF. The CDR3 DNA is TGTGCCAGCACCGGAGGGGCCTACGAGCAGTACTTC. V gene TRBV2 combines with J gene TRBJ2-7; TRBD2 might be the D (6 bases). Germline loops: CDR1 SNHLY, CDR2 FYNNEI. The CDR3 sequence is 12 residues long. Trimming stripped 7 bases from V and 2 bases from J, with 9 bases between.

This clone was found once. V and J are TRBV10-2 and TRBJ2-7; 7 nucleotides match TRBD2. V was clipped by 0 bases and J by 2 bases; unmatched bases: 4. Germline CDR1 is WSHSY and CDR2 is SAAADI. The CDR3 runs 15 residues. This CDR3 is CASSESRDYPYEQYF. The CDR3 region has the DNA TGCGCCAGCAGTGAGTCGAGGGACTACCCCTACGAGCAGTACTTC.

The chain combines TRBV5-6 with TRBJ2-7; D gene ambiguous. The CDR3 is made up of 14 amino acids. Germline lookup yields CDR1 SGHDT and CDR2 YYEEEE. Trimming cost V 0 bases and J 2 bases, with 9 bases left between them. CDR3 nucleotide sequence: TGTGCCAGCAGCTTGGGTTGGCTGACCTACGAGCAGTACTTC. As protein: CASSLGWLTYEQYF.

The V gene is TRBV13, the J gene TRBJ1-1; no clear D gene. The length of the CDR3 is 15 residues. V lost 1 base to trimming and J lost 5 bases, with 14 bases between them. From germline, CDR1 is PRHDT and CDR2 FYEKMQ (reference sequence). The chain's CDR3 is CASSLEGPGWTEAFF. The CDR3 nucleotides are TGTGCCAGCAGCTTAGAAGGGCCGGGGTGGACTGAAGCTTTCTTT.

The CDR3 DNA sequence: TGCGCCAGCAGCCCCCCGCGCGGCTACGAGCAGTACTTC. Translating gives CASSPPRGYEQYF. This sequence joins TRBV4-1 and TRBJ2-7; no reliable D call. The CDR3 has 13 amino acids. V lost 4 bases and J 3 bases, leaving 10 bases between the germline ends. Germline V gene lookup returns CDR1 MGHRA and CDR2 YSYEKL.

This clone was observed a few times. The V and J genes are TRBV20-1 and TRBJ2-7; the match to TRBD1 covers 8 bases. The V segment lost 3 bases and the J segment 3 bases; nucleotides outside the gene matches: 7. Germline V gene sequence: CDR1 DFQATT, CDR2 SNEGSKA (reference sequence). The CDR3 has 14 residues. Here the CDR3 reads CSASSGTGGYEQYF. CDR3 bases: TGCAGTGCTAGTTCCGGGACAGGCGGCTACGAGCAGTACTTC.

The gene calls are TRBV14 and TRBJ2-1; TRBD2 is a possible D gene (6 bases). CDR1 is SGHDN and CDR2 is FVKESK in the germline V gene. This CDR3 spans 16 amino acids. V shed 4 bases and J shed 0 bases, with 13 bases lying between them. The CDR3 DNA reads TGTGCCAGCAGCCGCGGAGGGAGCGCCTCCTACAATGAGCAGTTCTTC. Protein product: CASSRGGSASYNEQFF.

The rearrangement links TRBV12-1 to TRBJ2-1; the table's D call, TRBD2, was not checked against the DNA. TRBV12-1 is labeled a pseudogene. The length of the CDR3 is 17 residues. The CDR3 loop is CASSLPRGTSLYNEQFF. CDR3 nucleotide sequence: TGTGCCAGCAGCTTACCTAGGGGGACTAGCCTCTACAATGAGCAGTTCTTC.

This clone was recorded a few times. The rearrangement links TRBV20-1 to TRBJ2-7; D gene uncertain. CDR1 DFQATT and CDR2 SNEGSKA come from the germline V gene (reference sequence). Trimming took off 3 bases at V and 2 bases at J, with 8 bases between the two ends. The CDR3 extends over 12 amino acids. CDR3 DNA sequence: TGCAGTGCTAGTGTACAGACCTACGAGCAGTACTTC. The encoded protein is CSASVQTYEQYF.

This chain links TRBV7-9 with TRBJ2-7, with 13 bases matching TRBD2. V lost 1 base, J lost 5 bases, and 5 bases stayed unmatched. The CDR3 has 16 residues. The germline CDR1 and CDR2 sequences are SEHNR and FQNEAQ (reference sequence). The CDR3: CASSLEGTSGIDEQYF. The CDR3 DNA reads TGTGCCAGCAGCTTAGAGGGGACTAGCGGGATAGACGAGCAGTACTTC.

The chain links TRBV3-1 (or the pseudogene TRBV3-2) to TRBJ2-3; 13 bases align to TRBD2. CDR3 length equals 19 residues. The germline CDR1 and CDR2 sequences are LGHDT and YNNKEL (reference sequence). V shed 4 bases and J 2 bases; nucleotides not matched to a gene: 12. CDR3 DNA: TGTGCCAGCAGCCCCGGGCCCCGGGGACTAGCGGGGATCACAGATACGCAGTATTTT. This translates into CASSPGPRGLAGITDTQYF.

J is TRBJ2-2 and V is TRBV10-1; D remains unclear. V was clipped by 4 bases and J by 2 bases, with 8 bases between them. The CDR3 runs to 14 residues. Germline assignment: CDR1 WNHNN and CDR2 SYGVQD (reference sequence). CDR3 loop: CASSGQRNTGELFF. CDR3 nucleotide sequence: TGCGCCAGCAGTGGGCAGCGAAACACCGGGGAGCTGTTTTTT.

The chain combines TRBV6-1 with TRBJ2-7, with no clear D. The ends were cut back, 3 bases at V and 3 bases at J, with 9 bases in the middle. Germline-derived CDR1 and CDR2 are MNHNS and SASEGT. This CDR3 is 13 amino acids long. CDR3 sequence reads: CASSEGSIYEQYF. In DNA form, the CDR3 reads TGTGCCAGCAGTGAGGGCAGTATCTACGAGCAGTACTTC.

This chain joins TRBV19 and TRBJ1-5; perhaps TRBD1 as D (5 bases). V lost 6 bases, J lost 8 bases, and 20 bases lay in between. The CDR3 is 15 residues long. Looked up from germline, CDR1 is LNHDA and CDR2 is SQIVND (reference sequence). CDR3 region: CASSLGGTGGEPQHF. DNA for the CDR3: TGTGCCAGTAGCCTTGGGGGAACAGGAGGGGAGCCCCAGCATTTT.

This clone was seen only once. V and J are TRBV27 and TRBJ1-2; TRBD1 aligns across 9 bases. Germline CDR1 reads MNHEY; CDR2 reads SMNVEV (reference sequence). V lost 1 base, J lost 8 bases, and 5 bases stayed unmatched. The CDR3 spans 14 residues. The CDR3 region has the DNA TGTGCCAGCAGTTTATTTGGGACAGGGAACGGCTACACCTTC. Translation gives CASSLFGTGNGYTF.

The gene calls are TRBV27 and TRBJ1-1, with a weak D call TRBD1 (6 bases). Germline V gene sequence: CDR1 MNHEY, CDR2 SMNVEV (reference sequence). V dropped 3 bases and J dropped 1 base, with 9 bases sitting between them. CDR3 size: 14 residues. In DNA, the CDR3 is TGTGCCAGCAGTTTCCAGGGGCCGAACACTGAAGCTTTCTTT. Translation: CASSFQGPNTEAFF.

The CDR3: CASSPDRGQDGYTF. The CDR3 nucleotides read TGCGCCAGCAGCCCGGACAGGGGGCAAGATGGCTACACCTTC. V gene TRBV5-1 combines with J gene TRBJ1-2; 11 nucleotides line up with TRBD1. There are 14 residues in the CDR3. Germline V gene lookup returns CDR1 SGHRS and CDR2 YFSETQ. Losses at the gene ends were 4 bases for V and 6 bases for J; bases not matched to a gene: 5.

This chain joins TRBV23-1 and TRBJ1-6, with TRBD1 identical over 7 bases. TRBV23-1 is designated an ORF whose function remains uncertain. The CDR3 is 17 amino acids. J lost 4 bases, V lost 0 bases, and 6 bases had no gene match. CDR3 region: CASSQSYGTEYNSPLHF. DNA for the CDR3: TGCGCCAGCAGTCAATCTTATGGGACAGAGTATAATTCACCCCTCCACTTT.

The rearrangement links TRBV5-1 to TRBJ2-7, with D possibly TRBD1 on 5 matching bases. CDR1 and CDR2 from the germline V gene are SGHRS and YFSETQ. CDR3 length: 12 residues. V lost 2 bases to trimming and J lost 5 bases, with 8 bases between them. The CDR3 loop reads CASSFPGNEQYF. The CDR3 DNA is TGCGCCAGCAGCTTCCCAGGGAACGAGCAGTACTTC.

This clone showed up just a few times. The V call is TRBV21-1, the J call TRBJ2-7; the DNA was not compared with TRBD1, the D call given in the table. TRBV21-1 counts as a pseudogene. The CDR3 totals 18 residues. CDR3 sequence: CASSVKRGGQVGSYEQYF. The DNA of the CDR3 is TGTGCCAGCAGCGTTAAAAGGGGGGGACAGGTGGGCTCCTACGAGCAGTACTTC.

The chain employs TRBV6-2 or TRBV6-3 and TRBJ2-2, with 11 positions matching TRBD2. Trimming removed 0 bases from V and 0 bases from J; junction bases left unmatched: 3. CDR3 length equals 18 residues. Germline assignment: CDR1 MNHEY and CDR2 SVGEGT. CDR3 sequence reads: CASSYSPSGGTNTGELFF. The CDR3 nucleotides are TGTGCCAGCAGTTACTCGCCTAGCGGGGGGACGAACACCGGGGAGCTGTTTTTT.